Described below is a single T cell receptor (beta chain) sequence and its context. Its binding antigen is unknown. No base quality information exists; no much larger clone differs at one position. This entry comes from a study of T cells after yellow fever vaccination (dated by TCRdb to the late 2010s). About the full investigation: The SMART-Seq v4 Ultra Low Input RNA kit was used to prepare libraries from fractions with low cell numbers. Blood was collected at multiple timepoints before and after primary and secondary immunization, and bulk PBMC replicates and cell subsets were isolated. To track T-cell clones before and after primary and booster YFV17D yellow fever vaccination, bulk TCR alpha and beta repertoires were sequenced longitudinally. The cohort comprised two healthy male donors, one aged 18 to 30 and one aged 30 to 40 years.

Here is what the overall study found, with its caveats: The secondary T-cell response was weaker than the primary response but faster, peaking on day 5 instead of day 15. FACS-sorted repertoires could contain abundant contaminating clonotypes from the bulk population, so computational filtering was required. Because only a couple of donors were included in the study, the extent to which the findings can be generalized is limited. A small share of clonotypes occurred in both CD4 and CD8 compartments, likely arising from convergent recombination. Most clones expanded after primary vaccination were re-detected after the booster (96% of CD4 and around nine tenths of CD8), suggesting broad memory maintenance.

According to the study, the label for this sample's treatment or condition signals: live attenuated yellow fever vaccine strain. At each blood-draw timepoint, two biological replicates of bulk PBMCs were obtained. A standard Ficoll-Paque protocol was used to isolate PBMCs from peripheral blood. TriZol was used to extract RNA from bulk PBMCs, CD4 and CD8 fractions, and dextramer-positive and dextramer-negative fractions. TCR cDNA was synthesized by 5'RACE template switching, which introduced a universal primer site and unique molecular identifiers. Priming for cDNA synthesis came from both the TCR alpha and TCR beta constant segments. Library amplification used two PCR steps, and the second PCR step added sample barcodes and sequencing adapters. Sequencing of the libraries was done on either Illumina HiSeq 2500 (2x100 bp) or NovaSeq (2x150 bp). The study's processing was this. MIGEC handled demultiplexing of reads and collapsing into UMI consensus sequences, while MiXCR performed V(D)J alignment. Vaccine-responding clonotypes were identified with edgeR using replicate PBMC samples, with FDR below 0.01 and a log2 fold change above 5 up to day 15 being required. Bulk clonotypes were assigned CD4 or CD8 identity according to which sequenced CD4 or CD8 repertoire held them at higher abundance. TCRdb reworked the public reads: Q25 trimming with fastp, MiXCR clone assembly, productive beta chains retained. Identical CDR3 proteins give one entry, which carries the most common genes and DNA. The V and J calls were determined by TCRdb, not by the authors. The sample table lists some 300,000 distinct CDR3 sequences, roughly 7.5% of them with a count of one. The ten most abundant clones make up approximately 15% of the sample.

The trim is 6 bases for V and 9 bases for J, with a gap of 15 bases between the germline ends. The CDR3 runs 11 amino acids, cysteine and phenylalanine included. Only the CDR3 DNA is retained, 33 bases long and in frame from the first base. CDR1 and CDR2, per the germline V gene, are SQVTM and ANQGSEA. The receptor was derived from a man aged 18 to 30 who received the YFV17D yellow fever vaccine. This specimen was PBMCs, taken about 41 days after the first yellow fever vaccination. This chain is built from TRBV29-1 and TRBJ2-7; the D gene lacks a confident call. The CDR3 here reads CSVTSLFGQYF. The bases read TGCAGCGTAACCAGCCTTTTCGGGCAGTACTTC.